A single sample is the source of the 25 T cell receptor beta chains below, sequenced in a study of CD8 T cells in Susac syndrome. Random-hexamer reverse transcription was applied to about 0.45 to 1 ug RNA. MiXCR, run by TCRdb on the immunoSEQ multiplex PCR reads, gives a single entry per CDR3 protein. The sample carries about 240,000 distinct CDR3 sequences, 90% to 97% recorded once. Specimen: CD4+ T cells from PBMCs. All receptors come from a human donor with Susac syndrome.

The V gene is TRBV29-1, the J gene TRBJ2-5; D gene unclear. Per the germline V gene, CDR1 is SQVTM and CDR2 is ANQGSEA. This CDR3 region has 14 residues. With 3 bases removed from V and 4 bases from J, the gap between germline ends came to 15 bases. The CDR3 region is CSVEYPAIGETQYF. In DNA form, the CDR3 reads TGCAGCGTTGAGTACCCCGCTATTGGAGAGACCCAGTACTTC. Filled out from reference TRBV29-1 and TRBJ2-5, the complete variable domain reads SAVISQKPSRDICQRGTSLTIQCQVDSQVTMMFWYRQQPGQSLTLIATANQGSEATYESGFVIDKFPISRPNLTFSTLTVSNMSPEDSSIYLCSVEYPAIGETQYFGPGTRLLVL.

The chain uses TRBV3-1 and TRBJ2-1, with 10 bases matching TRBD2. J was trimmed by 7 bases and V by 3 bases; bases with no gene match: 6. The CDR3 is 15 residues long. Germline V gene data show CDR1 as LGHDT and CDR2 as YNNKEL (reference sequence). The CDR3 loop is CASSQLGTSDNEQFF. CDR3 coding DNA: TGTGCCAGCAGCCAGCTCGGGACTAGCGATAATGAGCAGTTCTTC.

CDR3: CASSRRTAAQETQYF. CDR3 in DNA: TGTGCCAGCAGCCGTCGGACGGCTGCACAAGAGACCCAGTACTTC. The chain carries TRBV5-6 and TRBJ2-5; D is ambiguous. Germline CDR1 and CDR2: SGHDT and YYEEEE. The CDR3 extends over 15 amino acids. Trimming removed 4 bases at V and 2 bases at J, with 15 bases between. The whole variable domain, filled in from reference TRBV5-6 and TRBJ2-5, reads DAGVTQSPTHLIKTRGQQVTLRCSPKSGHDTVSWYQQALGQGPQFIFQYYEEEERQRGNFPDRFSGHQFPNYSSELNVNALLLGDSALYLCASSRRTAAQETQYFGPGTRLLVL.

This chain connects TRBV20-1 to TRBJ1-1; D possibly corresponds to TRBD1 (5 bases). The CDR3 contains 13 residues. V lost 6 bases and J lost 0, with 11 bases in between. In germline, CDR1 is DFQATT, CDR2 SNEGSKA (reference sequence). DNA for the CDR3: TGCAGTGCAAAAACAGGACTGAACACTGAAGCTTTCTTT. Protein: CSAKTGLNTEAFF.

The rearrangement links TRBV20-1 to TRBJ2-7, with a possible D match to TRBD2 (6 bases). Germline CDR1 is DFQATT and CDR2 is SNEGSKA (reference sequence). Trimming removed 3 bases at V and 0 bases at J, with 15 bases between. This CDR3 has 15 amino acids. The DNA of the CDR3 is TGCAGTGCTAGGGTACCGGGGAGGCTCTCCTACGAGCAGTACTTC. This gives the protein CSARVPGRLSYEQYF.

This clonotype was picked up one time. The genes are TRBV29-1 and TRBJ1-2; D is perhaps TRBD1 (5 bases). Germline loops: CDR1 SQVTM, CDR2 ANQGSEA. Trimming shortened V by 7 bases and J by 3 bases, and 18 bases separated the two germline ends. The CDR3 runs to 14 residues. The CDR3 protein is CSAPWGVSDYGYTF. The DNA of the CDR3 is TGCAGCGCCCCATGGGGGGTAAGCGACTATGGCTACACCTTC.

This clonotype showed up just once. The chain couples TRBV4-1 to TRBJ1-4; TRBD1 might be the D (6 bases). The CDR3 consists of 15 residues. CDR1 is MGHRA, CDR2 YSYEKL, per germline. With 4 bases removed from V and 5 bases from J, the gap between germline ends came to 14 bases. The CDR3 spells CASSRPGTRNEKLFF. The DNA of the CDR3 is TGCGCCAGCAGCCGGCCCGGGACAAGGAATGAAAAACTGTTTTTT.

This chain uses TRBV25-1 with TRBJ2-7; 9 bases fit TRBD1. V was clipped by 3 bases and J by 1 base; unmatched bases: 7. The CDR3 consists of 16 residues. Germline V lookup: CDR1 MGHDK, CDR2 SYGVNS. This chain's CDR3 is CASSEDRGWRSYEQYF. In DNA form, the CDR3 reads TGTGCCAGCAGTGAGGACAGGGGATGGCGTTCCTACGAGCAGTACTTC.

The CDR3 spells CASSPRTEEETQYF. For the CDR3, the DNA is TGTGCCAGCAGCCCCCGGACAGAAGAAGAGACCCAGTACTTC. The rearrangement joins TRBV7-9 to TRBJ2-5; a weak D match, TRBD1 (6 bases). V was clipped by 5 bases and J by 3 bases, with 13 bases between them. CDR1 is SEHNR and CDR2 is FQNEAQ in the germline V gene (reference sequence). This CDR3 comprises 14 residues.

V and J are TRBV23-1 and TRBJ2-7; 8 positions agree with TRBD1. TRBV23-1 carries the ORF label, with uncertain function. The CDR3 sequence is 16 residues long. After removal of 4 bases from V and 3 bases from J, the junction contained 11 bases not matched to a gene. CDR3 sequence reads: CASSPAPGQASYEQYF. Written as DNA, the CDR3 is TGCGCCAGCAGTCCCGCCCCGGGACAGGCCAGCTACGAGCAGTACTTC.

V usage is TRBV24-1 and J usage is TRBJ2-7; 9 nucleotides agree with TRBD1. This CDR3 region has 15 residues. Trimming cost V 3 bases and J 3 bases; bases outside gene matches: 5. CDR1 is KGHDR, CDR2 SFDVKD, per germline. In nucleotides, the CDR3 is TGTGCCACCAGTGATAAGGGACAGGGCGTCTACGAGCAGTACTTC. Protein sequence: CATSDKGQGVYEQYF.

V is TRBV29-1 and J is TRBJ2-7; TRBD1 is a possible D gene (5 bases). Trimming removed 6 bases at V and 4 bases at J, with 13 bases between. This CDR3 contains 12 residues. Germline V gene lookup returns CDR1 SQVTM and CDR2 ANQGSEA. The CDR3 region is CSVRDSPYEQYF. CDR3 sequence (DNA): TGCAGCGTCCGTGACAGCCCTTACGAGCAGTACTTC.

The chain links TRBV29-1 to TRBJ2-1; 7 bases are shared with TRBD2. Germline V gene data show CDR1 as SQVTM and CDR2 as ANQGSEA. This CDR3 comprises 14 residues. V was clipped by 4 bases and J by 6 bases; unmatched bases: 9. Here the CDR3 reads CSVVWEGIVNEQFF. The CDR3 DNA sequence: TGCAGCGTTGTATGGGAGGGAATAGTCAATGAGCAGTTCTTC.

The CDR3 DNA is TGTGCCAGCGTTTCCAGGGACTCCTACGAGCAGTACTTC. Protein sequence: CASVSRDSYEQYF. The rearrangement uses TRBV7-8 and TRBJ2-7, with D possibly being TRBD1 (5 bases). Looked up from germline, CDR1 is SGHVS and CDR2 is FQNEAQ. The CDR3 covers 13 residues. Trimming left V 8 bases short and J 0 bases short, with 11 bases between.

The chain has TRBV15 and TRBJ1-1; weak D call: TRBD1 (5 bases). This CDR3 has 14 residues. Germline V gives CDR1 LNHNV, CDR2 YYDKDF (reference sequence). Between the trimmed V and J ends, which lost 5 bases and 9 bases, there was a span of 19 bases. The CDR3 nucleotides read TGTGCCACCAGCGTTCTAGACAGACCGAATCAAGCTTTCTTT. Translation: CATSVLDRPNQAFF.

The gene calls are TRBV30 and TRBJ1-1; D not certain. Germline loops: CDR1 GTSNPN, CDR2 SVGIG (reference sequence). This CDR3 has 13 amino acids. With 3 bases removed from V and 4 bases from J, the gap between germline ends came to 12 bases. Written as DNA, the CDR3 is TGTGCCTGGAGGCGTTATGGGTCCACTGAAGCTTTCTTT. Encoded protein: CAWRRYGSTEAFF.

V usage is TRBV20-1 and J usage is TRBJ2-7; D gene ambiguous. Between the trimmed V and J ends, which lost 1 base and 6 bases, there was a span of 13 bases. Germline V gene lookup returns CDR1 DFQATT and CDR2 SNEGSKA (reference sequence). The CDR3 is made up of 13 amino acids. The CDR3 nucleotides are TGCAGTGCTAGAGGAAATAACGGCCTCGAGCAGTACTTC. Its translation is CSARGNNGLEQYF.

The chain carries TRBV29-1 and TRBJ1-5; D ambiguous. Per the germline V gene, CDR1 is SQVTM and CDR2 is ANQGSEA. Trimming cost V 4 bases and J 4 bases, with 20 bases left between them. This CDR3 spans 16 amino acids. The CDR3 sequence is CSVVVPGGQSNQPQHF. The CDR3 nucleotides are TGCAGCGTTGTGGTACCCGGAGGCCAGTCAAATCAGCCCCAGCATTTT.

Only one count was recorded for this clonotype. This chain uses TRBV20-1 with TRBJ2-6, with 12 bases fitting TRBD1. CDR1 and CDR2 from the germline V gene are DFQATT and SNEGSKA (reference sequence). This CDR3 is built from 19 residues. Unmatched junction bases numbered 11, after V lost 3 bases and J lost 2 bases. DNA of the CDR3: TGCAGTGCTAGTGTAATCGGGACAGGGGGCGCCGCTGGGGCCAACGTCCTGACTTTC. It yields the protein CSASVIGTGGAAGANVLTF.

The chain carries TRBV20-1 and TRBJ1-2; D possibly corresponds to TRBD1 (5 bases). CDR3 length equals 12 residues. V lost 1 base and J 4 bases, leaving 7 bases between the germline ends. Germline-derived CDR1 and CDR2 are DFQATT and SNEGSKA (reference sequence). CDR3 amino acids: CSARVGVYGYTF. The CDR3 DNA reads as TGCAGTGCTAGAGTAGGGGTCTATGGCTACACCTTC.

This clonotype appeared once. V gene TRBV30 combines with J gene TRBJ1-1; no reliable D call. CDR1 is GTSNPN, CDR2 SVGIG, per germline (reference sequence). V shed 0 bases and J shed 1 base, with 15 bases lying between them. This CDR3 has 16 amino acids. In nucleotides, the CDR3 is TGTGCCTGGAGTGTATCCCCCCCTCGGTGGAACACTGAAGCTTTCTTT. Translating it yields CAWSVSPPRWNTEAFF.

This chain joins TRBV7-9 and TRBJ2-6; D is perhaps TRBD1 (5 bases). The CDR3 has 15 amino acids. From germline, CDR1 is SEHNR and CDR2 FQNEAQ (reference sequence). V lost 4 bases, J lost 2 bases, and 9 bases lay in between. CDR3 amino acids: CASSSGPTGANVLTF. For the CDR3, the DNA is TGTGCCAGCAGCTCAGGGCCGACTGGGGCCAACGTCCTGACTTTC.

V usage is TRBV5-4 and J usage is TRBJ2-1, with D unclear. The germline CDR1 and CDR2 sequences are SGHNT and YYREEE (reference sequence). V lost 0 bases and J 0 bases, leaving 7 bases between the germline ends. This CDR3 has 15 residues. The DNA of the CDR3 is TGTGCCAGCAGCTTGGACTGGAGCTCCTACAATGAGCAGTTCTTC. Translation gives CASSLDWSSYNEQFF.

The chain combines TRBV7-9 with TRBJ1-2; 7 positions agree with TRBD1. CDR3 length equals 15 residues. The ends lost 6 bases at V and 8 bases at J; junction bases unmatched: 15. Germline V gene data show CDR1 as SEHNR and CDR2 as FQNEAQ (reference sequence). CDR3 residues: CASSYDFLTGDGYTF. In DNA form, the CDR3 reads TGTGCCAGCAGTTACGACTTTCTAACAGGGGACGGCTACACCTTC.

The chain has TRBV5-1 and TRBJ2-1; 7 bases match TRBD1. Germline CDR1 is SGHRS and CDR2 is YFSETQ. V lost 6 bases and J lost 12; bases outside the gene matches: 15. The CDR3 contains 14 residues. CDR3 DNA: TGCGCCAGCACCCCACAGGGGACGCAATCGAGGCAGTTCTTC. It yields the protein CASTPQGTQSRQFF.